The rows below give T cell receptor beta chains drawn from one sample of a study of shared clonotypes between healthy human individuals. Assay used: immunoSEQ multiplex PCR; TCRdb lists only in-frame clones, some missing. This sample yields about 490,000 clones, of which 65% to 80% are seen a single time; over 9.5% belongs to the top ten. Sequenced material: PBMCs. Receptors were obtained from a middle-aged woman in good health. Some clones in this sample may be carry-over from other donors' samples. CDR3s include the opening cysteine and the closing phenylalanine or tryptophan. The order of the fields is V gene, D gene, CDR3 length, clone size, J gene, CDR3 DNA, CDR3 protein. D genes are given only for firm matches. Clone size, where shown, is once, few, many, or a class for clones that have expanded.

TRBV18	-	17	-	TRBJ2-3	TGTGCCAGCTCACCACTTTTAGGGGAGGGGGAGGCAGATACGCAGTATTTT	CASSPLLGEGEADTQYF
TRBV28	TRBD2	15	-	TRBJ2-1	TGTGCCAGTAGTTTCCCGGGACTAACCTACAATGAGCAGTTCTTC	CASSFPGLTYNEQFF
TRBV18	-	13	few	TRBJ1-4	TGTGCCAGCTCAACCTCAACTAATGAAAAACTGTTTTTT	CASSTSTNEKLFF
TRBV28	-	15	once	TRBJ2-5	TGTGCCAGCAGTTTTTGGGACACGGATACGTGGACCCAGTACTTC	CASSFWDTDTWTQYF
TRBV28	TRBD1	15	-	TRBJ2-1	TGTGCCAGCAGTTACAGGGGCGGACTGAACAATGAGCAGTTCTTC	CASSYRGGLNNEQFF
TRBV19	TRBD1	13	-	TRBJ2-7	TGTGCCAGTCGGCAGGGGGAAGACTACGAGCAGTACTTC	CASRQGEDYEQYF
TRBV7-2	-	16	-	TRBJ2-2	TGTGCCAGCAGCTTAGGAGGGGGAATGATGACCGGGGAGCTGTTTTTT	CASSLGGGMMTGELFF
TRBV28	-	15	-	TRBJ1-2	TGTGCCAGCAGTTTATTTGGGGCAGGACGACGGGGCTACACCTTC	CASSLFGAGRRGYTF
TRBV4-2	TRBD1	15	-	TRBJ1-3	TGTGCCAGCAGCCGACAGACAGGGACTGGAAACACCATATATTTT	CASSRQTGTGNTIYF
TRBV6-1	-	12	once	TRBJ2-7	TGTGCCAGCAGTGAAGCGCTCAACGAGCAGTACTTC	CASSEALNEQYF
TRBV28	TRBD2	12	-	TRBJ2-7	TGTGCCATCGCGGGGGGGGCCTACGAGCAGTACTTC	CAIAGGAYEQYF
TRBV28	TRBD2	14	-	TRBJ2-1	TGTGCCAGCAGTTTCCCGGGAGGGCCTCATGAGCAGTTCTTC	CASSFPGGPHEQFF
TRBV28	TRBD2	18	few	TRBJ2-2	TGTGCCAGCAGTTCCCGTGCTAGCGGGAGCTTGGGCACCGGGGAGCTGTTTTTT	CASSSRASGSLGTGELFF
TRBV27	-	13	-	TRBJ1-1	TGTGCCAGCAGTCCTCGGGGCGGCACTGAAGCTTTCTTT	CASSPRGGTEAFF
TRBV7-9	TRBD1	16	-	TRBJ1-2	TGTGCCAGCAGCCAAGACTTTGGGGACAGGGATTATGGCTACACCTTC	CASSQDFGDRDYGYTF
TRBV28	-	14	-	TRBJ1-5	TGTGCCAGCAGTTGGGGAAATAGCAACCAGCCCCAGCATTTT	CASSWGNSNQPQHF
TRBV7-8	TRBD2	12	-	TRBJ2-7	TGTGCCAGCGGGGAGGGGTCCTACGAGCAGTACTTC	CASGEGSYEQYF
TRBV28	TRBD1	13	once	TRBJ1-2	TGTGCCAGCAGTTTGGGACAGATCTATGGCTACACCTTC	CASSLGQIYGYTF
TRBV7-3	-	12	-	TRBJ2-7	TGTGCCAGCAGCTTAAACCGTAACGAGCAGTACTTC	CASSLNRNEQYF
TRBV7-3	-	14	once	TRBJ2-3	TGTGCCAGCAGCTTAGGGGTTCGGTCAGATACGCAGTATTTT	CASSLGVRSDTQYF
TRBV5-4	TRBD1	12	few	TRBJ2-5	TGTGCCAGCAGCCACAGGGGAGAGACCCAGTACTTC	CASSHRGETQYF
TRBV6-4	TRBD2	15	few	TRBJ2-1	TGTGCCAGCAGTGACGGGACTAGCGGGAACAATGAGCAGTTCTTC	CASSDGTSGNNEQFF
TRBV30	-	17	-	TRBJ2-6	TGTGCCTGGAGCGGACAGTTTATTAGCTCTGGGGCCAACGTCCTGACTTTC	CAWSGQFISSGANVLTF
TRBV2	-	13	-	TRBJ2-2	TGTGCCTGGGCCGCTGCGAACACCGGGGAGCTGTTTTTT	CAWAAANTGELFF
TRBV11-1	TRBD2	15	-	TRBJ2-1	TGTGCCAGCAGCCATACTAGCGGATACTACAATGAGCAGTTCTTC	CASSHTSGYYNEQFF
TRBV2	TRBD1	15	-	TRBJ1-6	TGTGCCAGCAGTCCAGCAGGGGGCGCGTATTCACCCCTCCACTTT	CASSPAGGAYSPLHF
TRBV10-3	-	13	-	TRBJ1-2	TGTGCCATCAGTCGAGGGAGGAGTGATGGCTACACCTTC	CAISRGRSDGYTF
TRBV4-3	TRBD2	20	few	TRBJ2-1	TGCGCCAGCAGCCAAGTGTTGGCTAGCGGGAGGACGAGCTCCTACAATGAGCAGTTCTTC	CASSQVLASGRTSSYNEQFF
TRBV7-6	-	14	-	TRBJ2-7	TGTGCCAGCAGCTTTGGGGGGTCAGTCTACGAGCAGTACTTC	CASSFGGSVYEQYF
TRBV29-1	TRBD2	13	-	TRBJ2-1	TGCAGCGTTGTACTAGCGGGAGCAGGGGAGCAGTTCTTC	CSVVLAGAGEQFF
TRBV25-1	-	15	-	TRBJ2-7	TGTGCCAGCAGGGGGACTTGGGGGAGCTCGTACGAGCAGTACTTC	CASRGTWGSSYEQYF
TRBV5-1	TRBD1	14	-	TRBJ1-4	TGCGCCAGCAGCTTGACAGGGGGAGATGAAAAACTGTTTTTT	CASSLTGGDEKLFF
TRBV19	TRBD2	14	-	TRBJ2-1	TGTGCCAGTAGTAACCGGGACTATTACAATGAGCAGTTCTTC	CASSNRDYYNEQFF
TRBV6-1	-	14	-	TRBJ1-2	TGTGCCAGCAGTGCGGACGGATCCATCTATGGCTACACCTTC	CASSADGSIYGYTF
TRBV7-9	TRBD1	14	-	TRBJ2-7	TGTGCCAGCAGCTTTTCCGGGACAGCCTACGAGCAGTACTTC	CASSFSGTAYEQYF
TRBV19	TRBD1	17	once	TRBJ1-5	TGTGCCAGTAGTATAGCCCGGCGGGACAGGGTGGGTCAGCCCCAGCATTTT	CASSIARRDRVGQPQHF
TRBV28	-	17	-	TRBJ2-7	TGTGCCAGCAGTTTAATGGGGGTGAGCAGAACCTCCTACGAGCAGTACTTC	CASSLMGVSRTSYEQYF
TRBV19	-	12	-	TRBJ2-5	TGTGCCAGTAGTATGGACCAAGAGACCCAGTACTTC	CASSMDQETQYF
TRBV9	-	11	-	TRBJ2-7	TGTGCCAGCAATTGTCCCTACGAGCAGTACTTC	CASNCPYEQYF
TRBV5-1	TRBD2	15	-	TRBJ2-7	TGCGCCAGCAGCTGGGGACTAGCGAACGACTACGAGCAGTACTTC	CASSWGLANDYEQYF
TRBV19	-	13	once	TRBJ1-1	TGTGCCAGTAGTCGGACTGTTGGAGGTGAAGCTTTCTTT	CASSRTVGGEAFF
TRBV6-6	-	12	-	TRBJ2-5	TGTGCCAGCAGTTACCGTGGGGAGACCCAGTACTTC	CASSYRGETQYF
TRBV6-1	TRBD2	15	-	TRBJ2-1	TGTGCCACCGGGGGCCGGGAGGGGTTTGGGAATGAGCAGTTCTTC	CATGGREGFGNEQFF
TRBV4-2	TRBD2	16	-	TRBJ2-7	TGTGCCAGCAGCCAACAGCTAGCGGGAGGTTCCTACGAGCAGTACTTC	CASSQQLAGGSYEQYF
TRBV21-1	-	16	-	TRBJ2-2	TGTGCCAGCAGCAAATCGACTAGCGGGAACACCGGGGAGCTGTTTTTT	CASSKSTSGNTGELFF
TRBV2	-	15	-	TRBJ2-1	TGTGCCAGCAGTGAAGAAGCTAGCCACTACAATGAGCAGTTCTTC	CASSEEASHYNEQFF